A selection of T cell receptor beta chains follows, all from one sample in a study of cytotoxic CD8 clonotypes in ibrutinib-treated CLL. Libraries were prepared by immunoSEQ multiplex PCR; TCRdb keeps only in-frame clonotypes and omits some of them. The sample lists fewer than 400,000 clones, approximately 67% occurring once. This material consisted of PBMCs, taken after 36 months of ibrutinib treatment. The receptor set was obtained from a human donor with chronic lymphocytic leukemia. Both conserved end residues are part of each CDR3. A D gene is named only where the DNA matches it firmly. Not all rows give a size; the values are once, few, many and, for expanded clones, a class.

cdr3_aa,cdr3_nt,clone_size,j_call,v_call,d_call
CATSGWAKNIQYF,TGTGCCACCAGCGGGTGGGCCAAAAACATTCAGTACTTC,NA,TRBJ2-4,TRBV15,NA
CASSYRGQAYGYTF,TGTGCCAGCAGTTACCGGGGACAGGCCTATGGCTACACCTTC,NA,TRBJ1-2,TRBV6-5,TRBD1
CASSPPGQVLYGYTF,TGTGCCAGCTCACCACCGGGACAGGTGCTCTATGGCTACACCTTC,few,TRBJ1-2,TRBV18,TRBD1
CASSLGAGYEQYF,TGTGCCAGCAGCTTGGGGGCAGGGTACGAGCAGTACTTC,NA,TRBJ2-7,TRBV5-6,NA
CASSWLAGGQNNEQFF,TGTGCCAGCAGCTGGCTAGCGGGGGGCCAGAACAATGAGCAGTTCTTC,NA,TRBJ2-1,TRBV11-2,TRBD2
CASSLDPAGYNEQFF,TGTGCCAGCAGCTTAGACCCCGCAGGCTACAATGAGCAGTTCTTC,NA,TRBJ2-1,TRBV11-3,NA
CASSAAGGQSTDTQYF,TGTGCCAGCAGCGCCGCCGGGGGCCAAAGCACAGATACGCAGTATTTT,NA,TRBJ2-3,TRBV7-6,NA
CASSTRTGYNYGYTF,TGCGCCAGCAGCACCCGGACAGGTTATAACTATGGCTACACCTTC,NA,TRBJ1-2,TRBV5-1,TRBD1
CASTEGLTEAFF,TGTGCCAGCACGGAGGGATTGACTGAAGCTTTCTTT,NA,TRBJ1-1,TRBV28,NA
CASSRIYRGLGANVLTF,TGTGCCAGCAGTAGAATATACAGGGGGCTAGGGGCCAACGTCCTGACTTTC,NA,TRBJ2-6,TRBV27,TRBD1
CASSPQGGAGFF,TGTGCCAGCAGTCCCCAGGGAGGCGCTGGGTTCTTC,few,TRBJ2-1,TRBV27,NA
CASSVRGGYEQYF,TGTGCCAGTAGTGTCCGGGGGGGTTACGAGCAGTACTTC,few,TRBJ2-7,TRBV19,TRBD2
CASSRFGTGAPDTQYF,TGCGCCAGCAGCCGTTTCGGGACAGGTGCTCCAGATACGCAGTATTTT,NA,TRBJ2-3,TRBV23-1,TRBD1
CASSLSTSYNEQFF,TGTGCCAGCAGTTTGAGTACCTCCTACAATGAGCAGTTCTTC,few,TRBJ2-1,TRBV6-5,NA
CASSLSSGRMETQYF,TGTGCCAGCAGCTTGTCTAGCGGGAGAATGGAGACCCAGTACTTC,NA,TRBJ2-5,TRBV5-5,TRBD2
CSVAERGSWYEQFF,TGCAGCGTCGCCGAGCGGGGTTCTTGGTATGAGCAGTTCTTC,NA,TRBJ2-1,TRBV29-1,TRBD2
CASSSNRQPPYF,TGTGCCAGCAGCTCCAACCGACAACCCCCGTACTTC,NA,TRBJ2-7,TRBV7-2,NA
CASSAFERAWVFF,TGTGCCAGCAGCGCATTCGAGCGGGCATGGGTGTTCTTC,medium-sized,TRBJ2-1,TRBV9,NA
CASSEYPGLSGNTIYF,TGTGCCAGCAGTGAATACCCAGGGCTCTCTGGAAACACCATATATTTT,NA,TRBJ1-3,TRBV2,NA
CSVTRVNTGELFF,TGCAGCGTTACCAGGGTCAACACCGGGGAGCTGTTTTTT,NA,TRBJ2-2,TRBV29-1,NA
CASRAAGGSTDTQYF,TGTGCCAGCAGGGCAGCGGGAGGCAGCACAGATACGCAGTATTTT,few,TRBJ2-3,TRBV7-3,TRBD2
CASSMTGGPSPEQYF,TGTGCCAGCAGTATGACAGGGGGCCCCTCACCCGAGCAGTACTTC,NA,TRBJ2-7,TRBV27,TRBD1
CASSRSTAQPQHF,TGTGCCAGCAGCCGCTCAACGGCTCAGCCCCAGCATTTT,NA,TRBJ1-5,TRBV6-5,NA
CASSVSDRGFYEQYF,TGTGCCAGCAGCGTAAGTGACAGGGGTTTCTACGAGCAGTACTTC,NA,TRBJ2-7,TRBV9,TRBD1
CASSIGQGYEQYF,TGTGCCAGCAGCATTGGACAGGGCTACGAGCAGTACTTC,NA,TRBJ2-7,TRBV7-9,TRBD1
CASSHTGPGEQYF,TGTGCCAGCAGCCATACGGGGCCGGGGGAGCAGTACTTC,NA,TRBJ2-7,TRBV9,NA
CASSQVRNSFNQPQHF,TGCGCCAGCAGCCAAGTTCGCAACAGCTTCAATCAGCCCCAGCATTTT,once,TRBJ1-5,TRBV4-1,NA
CASTRGAQETQYF,TGTGCCAGCACCAGGGGAGCCCAAGAGACCCAGTACTTC,NA,TRBJ2-5,TRBV7-8,NA
CASSSGHTVNTEAFF,TGCGCCAGCAGCTCCGGCCACACTGTGAACACTGAAGCTTTCTTT,NA,TRBJ1-1,TRBV5-1,NA
CASGLGQGYNEQFF,TGTGCTAGTGGTTTGGGACAGGGCTACAATGAGCAGTTCTTC,few,TRBJ2-1,TRBV12-5,TRBD1
CASSQRGKSDTQYF,TGTGCCAGCAGCCAAAGAGGGAAATCGGATACGCAGTATTTT,NA,TRBJ2-3,TRBV6-5,NA
CASSILGNQPQHF,TGTGCCAGTAGTATACTGGGTAATCAGCCCCAGCATTTT,NA,TRBJ1-5,TRBV19,NA
CASSHERQSATQYF,TGCGCCAGCAGCCACGAAAGACAGTCAGCTACGCAGTATTTT,once,TRBJ2-3,TRBV4-1,NA
CASSLWGQERGYTF,TGCGCCAGCAGCTTGTGGGGACAGGAACGTGGCTACACCTTC,NA,TRBJ1-2,TRBV5-1,TRBD1
CASSVVFGGGGAETQYF,TGTGCCAGCAGTGTTGTTTTCGGGGGGGGCGGTGCGGAGACCCAGTACTTC,few,TRBJ2-5,TRBV6-1,TRBD2
CASSMQGAQETQYF,TGTGCCAGTAGTATGCAGGGGGCCCAAGAGACCCAGTACTTC,NA,TRBJ2-5,TRBV19,TRBD1
CASSPGGLYSYEQYF,TGTGCCAGTAGTCCAGGGGGTCTATACTCCTACGAGCAGTACTTC,NA,TRBJ2-7,TRBV19,TRBD1
CANAGTGETYEQYF,TGTGCCAATGCCGGGACAGGGGAAACCTACGAGCAGTACTTC,NA,TRBJ2-7,TRBV10-3,TRBD1
CASRQGWANTEAFF,TGTGCCAGCAGGCAAGGGTGGGCGAACACTGAAGCTTTCTTT,NA,TRBJ1-1,TRBV2,NA
CASSYGKGGVQYF,TGTGCCAGCAGTTACGGGAAAGGGGGAGTGCAGTACTTC,NA,TRBJ2-7,TRBV6-6,NA
CASSLVSDLGAFF,TGTGCCAGCAGCTTAGTCTCTGACCTGGGAGCTTTCTTT,few,TRBJ1-1,TRBV11-2,NA
CASSLVLGWGTIYF,TGTGCCAGCAGTTTAGTGTTGGGATGGGGCACCATATATTTT,few,TRBJ1-3,TRBV27,NA
CASSMTLTAGYTF,TGTGCCAGCAGTATGACCCTCACCGCCGGCTACACCTTC,few,TRBJ1-2,TRBV2,NA
CASSSPGRNTGELFF,TGTGCCAGCAGTTCCCCCGGCAGGAACACCGGGGAGCTGTTTTTT,NA,TRBJ2-2,TRBV28,NA
CASSQGGGPTTYF,TGCGCCAGCAGCCAAGGCGGGGGGCCGACTACGTACTTC,NA,TRBJ2-7,TRBV4-1,TRBD2
CASSLTTSWYTDTQYF,TGTGCCAGCAGTTTAACCACTAGTTGGTACACAGATACGCAGTATTTT,NA,TRBJ2-3,TRBV6-5,NA
CASGPAGGSYEQYF,TGTGCCAGCGGACCAGCGGGAGGATCCTACGAGCAGTACTTC,once,TRBJ2-7,TRBV6-5,TRBD2
CASSGLAGGHNEQFF,TGTGCCAGCAGCGGTTTAGCGGGGGGCCACAATGAGCAGTTCTTC,NA,TRBJ2-1,TRBV5-4,TRBD2
CASSPGGTYEQYF,TGTGCCAGCTCACCGGGGGGCACCTACGAGCAGTACTTC,few,TRBJ2-7,TRBV18,NA
CASSGSGAFTDTQYF,TGTGCCAGCAGCGGTAGCGGAGCCTTCACAGATACGCAGTATTTT,NA,TRBJ2-3,TRBV9,NA
CAPWVQNTEAFF,TGTGCCCCCTGGGTGCAGAACACTGAAGCTTTCTTT,few,TRBJ1-1,TRBV2,NA
CASSSVGVPYEQYF,TGTGCCAGCAGCTCGGTGGGGGTCCCCTACGAGCAGTACTTC,few,TRBJ2-7,TRBV6-6,NA
CASSFPSGQKNTGELFF,TGTGCCAGCAGTTTCCCCTCTGGACAGAAGAACACCGGGGAGCTGTTTTTT,NA,TRBJ2-2,TRBV28,NA